This T cell receptor beta chain was identified during a study of blood T cells in healthy people across ages. Germline values: CDR1 MDHEN, CDR2 SYDVKM. The length of the CDR3 is 14 residues. The V gene lost 8 bases and the J gene lost 2 bases, with 15 bases spanning the gap. Together with a sample-barcoded 5' primer, a J-beta primer mix was included in a second PCR lasting roughly 6 to 12 cycles. TCRdb used MiXCR to reprocess the 5' RACE reads, holding one entry per CDR3 protein. Found here are over 1.5 million distinct CDR3 sequences, 40% to 55% of them singletons; the top ten hold about 2.1%. In this sample, this clonotype turned up once. The antigen is unknown. Study-level findings and limits: The unsorted PBMCs prevented any conclusive comparison of naive versus antigen-experienced cells.

The TCR comes from a woman between 40 and 55 years old in good health. Sequencing was carried out using blood. The chain carries TRBV28 and TRBJ1-2; no reliable D call. CDR3 protein: CASGPKPGNYGYTF. The CDR3 DNA reads as TGTGCCAGCGGCCCCAAGCCTGGGAACTATGGCTACACCTTC.